Below, 12 T cell receptor beta chains from the same sample are listed, as sequenced in a study of cytomegalovirus exposure and HLA in healthy donors. Clones were read by immunoSEQ multiplex PCR, and TCRdb kept only the in-frame ones, dropping some. Of more than 300,000 clones listed, approximately 90% were seen once; the top ten hold about 0.8%. The sample consisted of PBMCs. These receptors originate from a woman younger than 35 in good health and CMV-seronegative.

This CDR3 is CASSLTLTSNQPQHF. The CDR3 region has the DNA TGTGCCAGCAGCTTGACTCTAACTAGCAATCAGCCCCAGCATTTT. The chain recombines TRBV7-2 with TRBJ1-5; D not certain. With 3 bases removed from V and 0 bases from J, the gap between germline ends came to 9 bases. Germline V gene data show CDR1 as SGHTA and CDR2 as FQGNSA. The CDR3 is made up of 15 amino acids.

This chain links TRBV7-2 with TRBJ2-7; 15 bases map to TRBD2. J lost 5 bases, V lost 5 bases, and 13 bases had no gene match. The CDR3 is made up of 18 amino acids. Germline V gene lookup returns CDR1 SGHTA and CDR2 FQGNSA. The CDR3 nucleotides are TGTGCCAGCAGCCTTCGGACTAGCGGGAGGGCCAAGGGAAACGAGCAGTACTTC. It yields the protein CASSLRTSGRAKGNEQYF.

V usage is TRBV19 and J usage is TRBJ2-1; 8 nucleotides line up with TRBD2. The CDR3 has 19 residues. The germline CDR1 and CDR2 sequences are LNHDA and SQIVND (reference sequence). With V trimmed by 0 bases and J by 5 bases, 15 bases remained unmatched. CDR3 DNA: TGTGCCAGTAGTATAGATCCGTTGGGGACTAGTCGCACGAACAATGAGCAGTTCTTC. It specifies CASSIDPLGTSRTNNEQFF. The full variable domain, rest sourced from reference TRBV19 and TRBJ2-1, is DGGITQSPKYLFRKEGQNVTLSCEQNLNHDAMYWYRQDPGQGLRLIYYSQIVNDFQKGDIAEGYSVSREKKESFPLTVTSAQKNPTAFYLCASSIDPLGTSRTNNEQFFGPGTRLTVL.

This clone was counted a single time. The chain is built from TRBV4-3 and TRBJ2-1; the D gene is possibly TRBD2 (6 bases). V was shortened by 0 bases and J by 1 base, with 7 bases between the two germline ends. The length of the CDR3 is 15 residues. CDR1 and CDR2 from the germline V gene are LGHNA and YSLEER. CDR3 residues: CASSQELASYNEQFF. In nucleotides, the CDR3 is TGCGCCAGCAGCCAAGAACTAGCATCCTACAATGAGCAGTTCTTC.

The chain joins TRBV2 to TRBJ2-1; no reliable D call. The CDR3 extends over 13 amino acids. Trimming pared 7 bases from V and 3 bases from J, leaving 10 bases between. Germline assignment: CDR1 SNHLY and CDR2 FYNNEI. The CDR3 DNA is TGTGCCAGCACCATCTCAGACTACAATGAGCAGTTCTTC. This translates into CASTISDYNEQFF.

The genes are TRBV7-3 and TRBJ2-5; TRBD2 is a possible D gene (5 bases). The CDR3 has 15 amino acids. Trimming took 0 bases from V and 4 from J, leaving 12 bases between them. Germline CDR1 reads SGHTA; CDR2 reads FQGTGA. The CDR3 DNA reads TGTGCCAGCAGCTTAACGAATGGAGGTGGAGAGACCCAGTACTTC. Translated: CASSLTNGGGETQYF.

The J gene is TRBJ2-7, the V gene TRBV28, with 7 bases identical to TRBD2. The CDR3 is made up of 15 amino acids. The germline gives CDR1 MDHEN, CDR2 SYDVKM. V lost 3 bases and J lost 1; bases outside the gene matches: 6. CDR3 amino acids: CASSLMERGSYEQYF. DNA of the CDR3: TGTGCCAGCAGTTTGATGGAGCGGGGTTCCTACGAGCAGTACTTC.

This chain links TRBV28 with TRBJ1-2; 8 bases line up with TRBD1. CDR1 is MDHEN and CDR2 is SYDVKM in the germline V gene. The CDR3 is made up of 19 amino acids. Trimming cost V 6 bases and J 0 bases; bases outside gene matches: 18. Here the CDR3 reads CASSPTYHRGFLSNYGYTF. In DNA, the CDR3 is TGTGCCAGCAGCCCCACTTACCACAGGGGGTTCCTTTCTAACTATGGCTACACCTTC.

A single count supports this clone. V is TRBV6-5 and J is TRBJ1-1, with D unclear. Looked up from germline, CDR1 is MNHEY and CDR2 is SVGAGI. The CDR3 runs to 15 residues. The V gene lost 0 bases and the J gene lost 5 bases, with 13 bases spanning the gap. The CDR3: CASSYSRVDVTEAFF. CDR3 DNA sequence: TGTGCCAGCAGTTACTCGAGGGTAGATGTTACTGAAGCTTTCTTT.

The chain recombines TRBV14 with TRBJ2-1; 10 nucleotides align to TRBD2. CDR3 size: 15 residues. Germline-derived CDR1 and CDR2 are SGHDN and FVKESK. The V segment lost 4 bases and the J segment 2 bases; nucleotides outside the gene matches: 2. The chain's CDR3 is CASSLGLAAYNEQFF. CDR3 coding DNA: TGTGCCAGCAGCCTAGGACTAGCGGCCTACAATGAGCAGTTCTTC.

This chain uses TRBV5-1 with TRBJ2-5; D is unclear. V lost 1 base and J lost 4, with 8 bases in between. The V gene's germline CDR1 is SGHRS and CDR2 YFSETQ. The length of the CDR3 is 13 residues. CDR3 in amino acids: CASSLFSGETQYF. DNA for the CDR3: TGCGCCAGCAGCTTGTTTTCGGGAGAGACCCAGTACTTC.

This clone showed up just once. This sequence joins TRBV10-3 and TRBJ1-2, with D unclear. The CDR3 is 11 residues long. The germline V gene has CDR1 ENHRY and CDR2 SYGVKD. Trimming cost V 8 bases and J 0 bases, with 4 bases left between them. The CDR3 DNA sequence: TGTGCCATCTCAACTAACTATGGCTACACCTTC. This translates into CAISTNYGYTF.